This T cell receptor beta chain originates from a study of CD8+ T cells in alopecia areata. Overall study findings and caveats: Relative to normal scalp, lesional scalp, especially alopecia totalis/universalis, showed higher clonality.

As regards this clone: Its cognate antigen is unknown.

Sequencing relied on a cDNA template that was reverse transcribed from extracted RNA. Data came from immunoSEQ multiplex PCR; TCRdb stores just in-frame clones and leaves some out. Of some 95,000 clones listed, roughly 42% are singletons. Germline values: CDR1 SQVTM, CDR2 ANQGSEA. CDR3 length equals 11 residues. V was pared by 7 bases and J by 6 bases, with 3 bases of the junction left unmatched. Sample: CD4+ T cells sorted from blood. This rearrangement joins TRBV29-1 to TRBJ2-3, with 8 bases that match TRBD1. This TCR derives from a human donor with alopecia areata. DNA of the CDR3: TGCAGCGCAGGGGGCAAGGATACGCAGTATTTT. Residues: CSAGGKDTQYF.